This is a list of T cell receptor beta chains from one sample in a study of T cells in Graves' hyperthyroidism and ophthalmopathy. TCRdb processed the multiplex PCR reads anew with MiXCR; each CDR3 protein has one entry. The sample holds 500,000 to 600,000 distinct CDR3 sequences; 46% are singletons and the top ten take 15% to 20%. Specimen: peripheral blood or thyroid tissue (not recorded which). The receptors originated from an adult woman with Graves' disease, either hyperthyroidism or ophthalmopathy (not recorded which). The CDR3 runs from the conserved cysteine through the conserved F or W. The D gene is left open where the match is weak. Only part of the rows carry a size: once, few, many, or a class if the clone is expanded.

V gene	clone size	D gene	J gene	CDR3 DNA	CDR3 protein
TRBV20-1	many	.	TRBJ1-6	TGCAGTGCCCAGGGCGGTGGATCCTATAATTCACCCCTCCACTTT	CSAQGGGSYNSPLHF
TRBV10-3	.	TRBD2	TRBJ2-6	TGTGCCACCGGGACCCTAGCGGGAGGGGTTTACGTCCTGACTTTC	CATGTLAGGVYVLTF
TRBV7-9	few	.	TRBJ2-7	TGTGCCAGCAGCTTAGGCCGGGGGGCGTCCTACGAGCAGTACTTC	CASSLGRGASYEQYF
TRBV9	.	.	TRBJ2-5	TGTGCCAGCAGCGTAGGGGGTAGCGAAGAGACCCAGTACTTC	CASSVGGSEETQYF
TRBV14	few	TRBD2	TRBJ2-7	TGTGCCAGCAGGCTTCCGGGACTAGCGGGTTTTGGCGAGCAGTACTTC	CASRLPGLAGFGEQYF
TRBV15	many	TRBD2	TRBJ2-7	TGTGCCACTAGCCGGGGGAGGGACTACGAGCAGTACTTC	CATSRGRDYEQYF
TRBV11-2	many	.	TRBJ2-7	TGTGCCAGCAGCTTAGCCGTCGGTACTTTAACCACCTACGAGCAGTACTTC	CASSLAVGTLTTYEQYF
TRBV10-3	.	TRBD1	TRBJ1-2	TGTGCCAGCAGCCAGGGGGGGGGCCTTGGCTACACCTTC	CASSQGGGLGYTF
TRBV29-1	many	.	TRBJ2-5	TGCAGCGTCCGACTAGAGGGGCAAGAGACCCAGTACTTC	CSVRLEGQETQYF
TRBV24-1	.	.	TRBJ1-5	TGTGCCACCAGTGATTCCCCAACAGGGAACCAGCCCCAGCATTTT	CATSDSPTGNQPQHF
TRBV24-1	.	TRBD1	TRBJ2-7	TGTGCTAGAGATCAGAACAGGGGCCCCTACGAGCAGTACTTC	CARDQNRGPYEQYF
TRBV19	.	.	TRBJ2-7	TGTGCCAGTAGTATTTATCGGAGGACTCCCATCGGACAGCAGTACTTC	CASSIYRRTPIGQQYF
TRBV9	many	.	TRBJ1-2	TGTGCCAGCAGCGTAGCTACGGGGGGGGATGAAGGCTACACCTTC	CASSVATGGDEGYTF
TRBV9	.	TRBD1	TRBJ2-6	TGTGCCAGCAGCCTGGGACAGGGTAGAGTCTCTGGGGCCAACGTCCTGACTTTC	CASSLGQGRVSGANVLTF
TRBV18	.	.	TRBJ2-5	TGTGCCAGCTCACCACCGTCCGCAGAGACCCAGTACTTC	CASSPPSAETQYF
TRBV5-1	.	.	TRBJ1-2	TGCGCCAGCAGCTTGGAAGGGGCAAGGAGTGGCTACACCTTC	CASSLEGARSGYTF
TRBV12-3/TRBV12-4	many	TRBD1	TRBJ1-5	TGTGCCAGCGTGAGAGGGACAGGGGCCAATCAGCCCCAGCATTTT	CASVRGTGANQPQHF
TRBV2	many	.	TRBJ1-2	TGTGCCAGCAGTGTCCCCAGAAAGAGGGGCTACACCTTC	CASSVPRKRGYTF
TRBV28	.	.	TRBJ1-4	TGTGCCAGCACGTCCCACAGGGAAAAACTGTTTTTT	CASTSHREKLFF
TRBV10-3	.	.	TRBJ2-5	TGTGCCATCAGTGAGTCCGTGGGGGTGACCCAGCCCCAGTACTTC	CAISESVGVTQPQYF
TRBV7-4	many	TRBD2	TRBJ2-7	TGTGCCAGCAGTCCCCCGGGACTAGCTGAGAGCTACGAGCAGTACTTC	CASSPPGLAESYEQYF
TRBV7-9	many	.	TRBJ1-1	TGTGCCAGCAGCTCGAGACGGAACACTGAAGCTTTCTTT	CASSSRRNTEAFF
TRBV7-9	.	.	TRBJ1-2	TGTGCCAGCAGCTTAGTACGGAAGGGGGGCTACACCTTC	CASSLVRKGGYTF
TRBV15	.	TRBD2	TRBJ2-7	TGTGCCACCAGCAGTACTAGACTAGCGGGAGGTTTCTACGAGCAGTACTTC	CATSSTRLAGGFYEQYF
TRBV5-1	many	TRBD1	TRBJ2-7	TGCGCCAGCAGCCCGGACAGGGGTTTCTACGAGCAGTACTTC	CASSPDRGFYEQYF
TRBV9	.	.	TRBJ2-5	TGTGCCGGCAGCGTAGAAACTTCCCAAGGGACCCAGTACTTC	CAGSVETSQGTQYF
TRBV29-1	few	.	TRBJ2-1	TGCAGCGTCGCACTTCGACTAGTTTACAATGAGCAGTTCTTC	CSVALRLVYNEQFF
TRBV11-2	many	.	TRBJ1-2	TGTGCCAGCAGCTCCCGGTGGGATGGTCGCTACACCTTC	CASSSRWDGRYTF
TRBV19	.	.	TRBJ1-5	TGTGCCAGTAGTTGGGCAGGGACGAACGATCAGCCCCAGCATTTT	CASSWAGTNDQPQHF
TRBV7-9	.	TRBD1	TRBJ2-7	TGTGCCAGCAGCTTAACCATCCAGGGGGAGCCGTACGAGCAGTACTTC	CASSLTIQGEPYEQYF
TRBV5-1	few	.	TRBJ1-1	TGCGCCAGCAGCCGCTCATCTACCGACACTGAAGCTTTCTTT	CASSRSSTDTEAFF
TRBV5-1	many	TRBD1	TRBJ2-2	TGCGCCAGCAGCTGGGGGACAGGGCATACCGGGGAGCTGTTTTTT	CASSWGTGHTGELFF
TRBV9	many	.	TRBJ1-5	TGTGCCAGCAGCGTAGGTGGGGGGCAAGAACCCCAGCATTTT	CASSVGGGQEPQHF
TRBV14	many	.	TRBJ2-6	TGTGCCAGCAGCCATATAGGGCCTCCATCCCAAGCGGGGGCCAACGTCCTGACTTTC	CASSHIGPPSQAGANVLTF
TRBV10-1	.	TRBD1	TRBJ2-5	TGCGCCAGCAGTGAAAGGATCTGGACAGGGGGTGGACAAGAGACCCAGTACTTC	CASSERIWTGGGQETQYF
TRBV2	many	.	TRBJ1-1	TGTGCCAGCAGTGTTTCCAGGGGCACTGAAGCTTTCTTT	CASSVSRGTEAFF
TRBV20-1	many	.	TRBJ1-2	TGCAGTGCCATTCGCGGGGGCGCAGGCTACACCTTC	CSAIRGGAGYTF
TRBV11-2	.	TRBD1	TRBJ1-1	TGTGCCAGCAGCCAAGAGACAGGGGATCCCACTGAAGCTTTCTTT	CASSQETGDPTEAFF
TRBV11-2	few	.	TRBJ2-5	TGTGCCAGCAGCCCCCAGGGGGGGATGGAGACCCAGTACTTC	CASSPQGGMETQYF
TRBV11-2	few	TRBD1	TRBJ1-4	TGTGCCAGCAGCACCGAGGGGAAGGGGGCGGAGGAAAAACTGTTTTTT	CASSTEGKGAEEKLFF
TRBV6-5	.	.	TRBJ1-4	TGTGCCAGCAGTTACTCTGGGGCAACTAATGAAAAACTGTTTTTT	CASSYSGATNEKLFF
TRBV18	.	.	TRBJ2-2	TGTGCCAGCTCACCACCGATGCAAACCGGGGAGCTGTTTTTT	CASSPPMQTGELFF
TRBV20-1	.	.	TRBJ1-2	TGCAGTGCTGAGGGGACCTATGGCTACACCTTC	CSAEGTYGYTF
TRBV11-2	once	.	TRBJ2-7	TGTGCCAGCAGTCCCAGACAGGGAGGGACCTACGAGCAGTACTTC	CASSPRQGGTYEQYF
TRBV7-3	many	TRBD2	TRBJ2-2	TGTGCCAGCAGCTTAATGGGAGCGGGAGGCGCGAACACCGGGGAGCTGTTTTTT	CASSLMGAGGANTGELFF
TRBV29-1	.	.	TRBJ2-7	TGCAGCGTTGTCCAGGCTCGCTCCTACGAGCAGTACTTC	CSVVQARSYEQYF
TRBV6-1	many	TRBD2	TRBJ2-7	TGTGCCAGCAGTGAGGAGACTAGCGGGGGGTACGAGCAGTACTTC	CASSEETSGGYEQYF
TRBV7-9	.	.	TRBJ1-1	TGCAGCGCGTTCGGACCTCTGGGCACTGAAGCTTTCTTT	CSAFGPLGTEAFF
TRBV24-1	.	.	TRBJ2-2	TGTGCCACCAGTGATTCTCGGCAGGGGACGAGGGAGCTGTTTTTT	CATSDSRQGTRELFF
TRBV29-1	.	.	TRBJ1-2	TGCAGCGTTGTAAGGGGAGGTGATGGTGGCTACACCTTC	CSVVRGGDGGYTF
TRBV10-3	.	TRBD1	TRBJ1-2	TGTGCCATCAGTGTAGGGACAGGCGACTATGGCTACACCTTC	CAISVGTGDYGYTF
TRBV7-2	.	.	TRBJ1-6	TGTGCCAGCAGCTTATCTATGGGACCTGAGAATTCACCCCTCCACTTT	CASSLSMGPENSPLHF
TRBV24-1	many	.	TRBJ2-2	TGTGCCACACGTCGCAGGGTGAACACCGGGGAGCTGTTTTTT	CATRRRVNTGELFF
TRBV10-3	.	.	TRBJ1-3	TGTGCCATCAGTGATTTTGGCGGAAACACCATATATTTT	CAISDFGGNTIYF